This record concerns one TCR beta chain sequence. These data originate in a study of control samples from healthy donors and cancer patients. Libraries were prepared by immunoSEQ multiplex PCR; TCRdb keeps only in-frame clonotypes and omits some of them. In the table there are 90,000 or so clones, around four fifths of which are singletons. V was trimmed by 6 bases and J by 4 bases, leaving 12 bases between them. The CDR3 is made up of 14 amino acids. Germline loops: CDR1 LGHDT, CDR2 YNNKEL (reference sequence). The chain recombines TRBV3-1 (or the pseudogene TRBV3-2) with TRBJ2-2; D is possibly TRBD1 (6 bases). Input material: blood. This clonotype was sampled from a man younger than 45 in good health. The CDR3, as DNA: TGTGCCAGCAGTCGACAGGCTGCCACCGGGGAGCTGTTTTTT. This gives the protein CASSRQAATGELFF.